At least ten counts were recorded for the clone carrying this T cell receptor (beta chain). The antigen remains undetermined. This sample was taken from a study of metastatic and nonmetastatic thyroid tumors. Study-level background: Comparative analysis of repertoires was undertaken across blood and tumor or nodule tissue obtained from malignant and benign thyroid patients.

Patients were all untreated before their thyroid surgery. Original processing methods: The study's classifier, a distant-metastasis tool for papillary thyroid cancer, was built using CDR3 differences across clinicopathological groups. Using MiXCR, TCRdb reanalyzed the PCR reads. Clone size and V and J calls follow TCRdb, not the original study. The table lists around 35,000 clones, approximately 17% of them singletons. V was clipped by 2 bases and J by 6 bases, with 17 bases between them. Germline CDR1 SGHAT, CDR2 FQDESV (reference sequence). This CDR3 is built from 16 residues. Study-wide findings and caveats: The study reportedly found significantly higher TCR beta diversity in malignant thyroid tumors than benign nodules, in blood and tumor.

The sequence was collected from a female donor with papillary thyroid cancer or a benign thyroid nodule (not recorded which). Some clones in this sample may be carry-over from other donors' samples. Sequencing was performed on blood. The chain couples TRBV11-1 to TRBJ1-5; tentative D call: TRBD1 (6 bases). In DNA, the CDR3 is TGTGCCAGCAGCTTAAAGGCAGGGGAGCTAGGTCAGCCCCAGCATTTT. Translating gives CASSLKAGELGQPQHF. Full variable domain (missing parts from reference TRBV11-1 and TRBJ1-5): EAEVAQSPRYKITEKSQAVAFWCDPISGHATLYWYRQILGQGPELLVQFQDESVVDDSQLPKDRFSAERLKGVDSTLKIQPAELGDSAMYLCASSLKAGELGQPQHFGDGTRLSIL.